Given below is one T cell receptor (beta chain) in context. Sequenced by immunoSEQ multiplex PCR; TCRdb stores in-frame clones only, minus some. The sample records fewer than 250,000 clones, about 86% being singletons. This sample is drawn from a study of blood T cell repertoires in COVID-19. Study background: The analysed material was cDNA or gDNA that came from T cells, B-cell-depleted T cells, or PBMCs.

CDR1 and CDR2 from the germline V gene are LGHDT and YNNKEL (reference sequence). Trimming pared 9 bases from V and 2 bases from J, leaving 19 bases between. This CDR3 is 15 amino acids long. Assignments of participants to cohorts depended upon their own reported clinical history. The sequence was obtained from a woman aged 40 to 55 with acute COVID-19. The rearrangement joins TRBV3-1 (or the pseudogene TRBV3-2) to TRBJ1-1; D is unclear. Sequences were obtained from PBMCs or T cells enriched from blood (not recorded which). This CDR3 reads CARPLGRAVNTEAFF. As DNA, the CDR3 is TGTGCCAGACCTCTCGGGCGGGCCGTTAACACTGAAGCTTTCTTT.